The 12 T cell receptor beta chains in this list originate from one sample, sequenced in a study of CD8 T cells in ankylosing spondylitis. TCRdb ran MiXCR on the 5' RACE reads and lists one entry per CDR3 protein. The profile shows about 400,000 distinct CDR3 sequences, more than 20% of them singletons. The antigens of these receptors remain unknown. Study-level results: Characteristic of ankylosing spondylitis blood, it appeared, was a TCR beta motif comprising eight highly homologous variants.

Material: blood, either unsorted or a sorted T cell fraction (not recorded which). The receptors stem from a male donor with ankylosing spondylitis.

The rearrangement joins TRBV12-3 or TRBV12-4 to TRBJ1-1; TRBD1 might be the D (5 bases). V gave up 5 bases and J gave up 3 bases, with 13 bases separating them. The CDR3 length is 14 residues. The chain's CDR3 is CASSLDVGDTEAFF. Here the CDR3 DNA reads TGTGCCAGCAGTCTGGACGTGGGGGACACTGAAGCTTTCTTT.

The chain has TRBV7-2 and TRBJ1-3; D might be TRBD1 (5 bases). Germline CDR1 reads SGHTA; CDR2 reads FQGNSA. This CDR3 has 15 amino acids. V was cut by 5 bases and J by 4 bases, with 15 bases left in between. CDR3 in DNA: TGTGCCAGCAGCCATGACCCAGGGAGAGGAAACACCATATATTTT. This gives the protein CASSHDPGRGNTIYF. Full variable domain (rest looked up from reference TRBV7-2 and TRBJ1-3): GAGVSQSPSNKVTEKGKDVELRCDPISGHTALYWYRQSLGQGLEFLIYFQGNSAPDKSGLPSDRFSAERTGGSVSTLTIQRTQQEDSAVYLCASSHDPGRGNTIYFGEGSWLTVV.

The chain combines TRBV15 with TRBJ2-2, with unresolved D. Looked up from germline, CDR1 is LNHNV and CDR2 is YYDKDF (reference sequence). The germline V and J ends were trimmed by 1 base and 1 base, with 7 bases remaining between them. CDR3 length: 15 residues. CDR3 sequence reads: CATSRGPENTGELFF. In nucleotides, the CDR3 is TGTGCCACCAGCAGAGGACCCGAGAACACCGGGGAGCTGTTTTTT.

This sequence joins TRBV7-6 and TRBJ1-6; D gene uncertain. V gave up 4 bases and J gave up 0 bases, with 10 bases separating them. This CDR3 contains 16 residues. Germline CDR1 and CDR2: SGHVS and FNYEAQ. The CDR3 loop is CASSSAPSSYNSPLHF. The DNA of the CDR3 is TGTGCCAGCAGCTCAGCACCGAGCTCCTATAATTCACCCCTCCACTTT.

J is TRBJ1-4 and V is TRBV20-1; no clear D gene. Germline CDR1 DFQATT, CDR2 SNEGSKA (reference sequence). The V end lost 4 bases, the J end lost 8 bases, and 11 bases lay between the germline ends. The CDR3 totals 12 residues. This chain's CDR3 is CSATPGSEKLFF. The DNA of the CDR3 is TGCAGTGCTACCCCGGGGAGCGAAAAACTGTTTTTT.

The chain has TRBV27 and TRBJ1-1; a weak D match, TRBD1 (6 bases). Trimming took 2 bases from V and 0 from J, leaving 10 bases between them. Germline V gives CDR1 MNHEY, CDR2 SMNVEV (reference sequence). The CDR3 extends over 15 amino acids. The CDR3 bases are TGTGCCAGCAGTTTAGAGAGGACAGTGAACACTGAAGCTTTCTTT. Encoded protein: CASSLERTVNTEAFF.

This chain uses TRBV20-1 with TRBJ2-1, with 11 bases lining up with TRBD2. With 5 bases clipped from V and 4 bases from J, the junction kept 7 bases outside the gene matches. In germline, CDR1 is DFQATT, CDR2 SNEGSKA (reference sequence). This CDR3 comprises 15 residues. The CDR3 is CSAPRLAGKYNEQFF. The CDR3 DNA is TGCAGTGCTCCGAGACTAGCGGGAAAATACAATGAGCAGTTCTTC.

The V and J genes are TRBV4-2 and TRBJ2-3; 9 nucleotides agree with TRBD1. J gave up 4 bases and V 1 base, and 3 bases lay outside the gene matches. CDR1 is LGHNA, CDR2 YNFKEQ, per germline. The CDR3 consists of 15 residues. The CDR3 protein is CASSQVTGGADTQYF. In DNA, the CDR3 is TGTGCCAGCAGCCAAGTGACAGGGGGAGCAGATACGCAGTATTTT.

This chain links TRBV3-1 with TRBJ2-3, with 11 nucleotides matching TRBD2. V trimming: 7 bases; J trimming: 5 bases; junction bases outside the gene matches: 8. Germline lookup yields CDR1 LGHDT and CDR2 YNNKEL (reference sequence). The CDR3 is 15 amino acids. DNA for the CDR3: TGTGCCAGCACCTCGGGACTAGCGGAGATAGATACGCAGTATTTT. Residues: CASTSGLAEIDTQYF.

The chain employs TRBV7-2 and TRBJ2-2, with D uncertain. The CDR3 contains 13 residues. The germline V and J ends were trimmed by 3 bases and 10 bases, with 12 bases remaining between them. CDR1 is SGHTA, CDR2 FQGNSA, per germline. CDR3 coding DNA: TGTGCCAGCAGCTTGGCTTTCGGTGAGGAGCTGTTTTTT. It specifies CASSLAFGEELFF.

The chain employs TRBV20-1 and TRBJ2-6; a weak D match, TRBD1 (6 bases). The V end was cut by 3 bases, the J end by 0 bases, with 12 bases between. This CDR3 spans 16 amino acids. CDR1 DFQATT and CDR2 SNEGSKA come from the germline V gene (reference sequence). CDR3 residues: CSASVQGYSGANVLTF. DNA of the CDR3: TGCAGTGCTAGCGTACAGGGTTACTCTGGGGCCAACGTCCTGACTTTC.

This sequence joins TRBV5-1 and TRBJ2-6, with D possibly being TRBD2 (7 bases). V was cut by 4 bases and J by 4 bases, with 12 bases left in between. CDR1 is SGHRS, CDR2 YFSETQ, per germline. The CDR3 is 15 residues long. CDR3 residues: CASSPGGGGANVLTF. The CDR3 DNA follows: TGCGCCAGCAGCCCGGGGGGCGGCGGGGCCAACGTCCTGACTTTC.